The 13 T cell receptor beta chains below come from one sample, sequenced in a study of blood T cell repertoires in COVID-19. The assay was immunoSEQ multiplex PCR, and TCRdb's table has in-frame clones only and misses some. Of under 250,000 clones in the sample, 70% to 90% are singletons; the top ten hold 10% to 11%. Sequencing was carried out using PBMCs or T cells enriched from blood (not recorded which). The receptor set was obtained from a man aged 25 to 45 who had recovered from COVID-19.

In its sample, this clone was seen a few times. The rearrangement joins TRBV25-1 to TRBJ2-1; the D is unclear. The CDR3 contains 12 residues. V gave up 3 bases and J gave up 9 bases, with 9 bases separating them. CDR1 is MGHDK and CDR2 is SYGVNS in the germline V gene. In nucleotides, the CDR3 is TGTGCCAGCAGTGAGAGCTTGAGTGAGCAGTTCTTC. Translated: CASSESLSEQFF. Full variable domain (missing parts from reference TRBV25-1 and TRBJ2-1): EADIYQTPRYLVIGTGKKITLECSQTMGHDKMYWYQQDPGMELHLIHYSYGVNSTEKGDLSSESTVSRIRTEHFPLTLESARPSHTSQYLCASSESLSEQFFGPGTRLTVL.

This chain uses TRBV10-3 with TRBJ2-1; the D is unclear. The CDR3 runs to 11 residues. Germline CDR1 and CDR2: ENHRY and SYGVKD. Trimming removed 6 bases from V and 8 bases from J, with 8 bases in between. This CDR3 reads CAISAGDEQFF. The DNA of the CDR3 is TGTGCCATCAGCGCAGGTGATGAGCAGTTCTTC.

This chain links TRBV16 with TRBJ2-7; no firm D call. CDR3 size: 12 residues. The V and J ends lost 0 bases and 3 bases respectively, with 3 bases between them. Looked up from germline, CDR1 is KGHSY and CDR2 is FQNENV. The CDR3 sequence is CASSQSSYEQYF. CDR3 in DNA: TGTGCCAGCAGCCAATCTAGCTACGAGCAGTACTTC.

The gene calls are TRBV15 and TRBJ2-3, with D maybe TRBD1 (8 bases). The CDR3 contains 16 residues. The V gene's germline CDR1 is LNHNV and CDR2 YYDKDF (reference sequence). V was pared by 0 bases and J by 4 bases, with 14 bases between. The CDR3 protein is CATSRDRQGRADTQYF. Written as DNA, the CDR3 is TGTGCCACCAGCAGAGATCGACAGGGGAGGGCAGATACGCAGTATTTT.

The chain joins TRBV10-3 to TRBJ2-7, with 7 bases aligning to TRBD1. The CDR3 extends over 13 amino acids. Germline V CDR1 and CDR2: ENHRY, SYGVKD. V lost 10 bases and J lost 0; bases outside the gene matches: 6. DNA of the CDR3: TGTGCCACCGCTGGACAGGCCTCCTACGAGCAGTACTTC. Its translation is CATAGQASYEQYF.

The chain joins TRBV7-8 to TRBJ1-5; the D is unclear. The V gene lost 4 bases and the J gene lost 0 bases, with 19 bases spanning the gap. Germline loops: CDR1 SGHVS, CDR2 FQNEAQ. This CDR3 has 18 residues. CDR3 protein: CASSSTGMGLYSNQPQHF. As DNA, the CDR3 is TGTGCCAGCAGCTCCACCGGGATGGGTTTGTATAGCAATCAGCCCCAGCATTTT.

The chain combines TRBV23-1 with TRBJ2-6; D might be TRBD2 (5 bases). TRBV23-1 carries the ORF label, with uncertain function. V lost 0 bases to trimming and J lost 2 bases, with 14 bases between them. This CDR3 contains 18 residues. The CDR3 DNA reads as TGCGCCAGCAGTCAATCCCCTGGGGAGATGCCTGGGGCCAACGTCCTGACTTTC. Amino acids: CASSQSPGEMPGANVLTF.

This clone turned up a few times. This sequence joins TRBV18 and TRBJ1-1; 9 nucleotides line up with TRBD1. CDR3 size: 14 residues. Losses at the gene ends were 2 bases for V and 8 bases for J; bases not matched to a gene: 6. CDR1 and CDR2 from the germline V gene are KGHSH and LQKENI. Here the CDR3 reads CASSPTGGAAEAFF. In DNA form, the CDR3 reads TGTGCCAGCTCACCAACAGGGGGCGCGGCGGAAGCTTTCTTT.

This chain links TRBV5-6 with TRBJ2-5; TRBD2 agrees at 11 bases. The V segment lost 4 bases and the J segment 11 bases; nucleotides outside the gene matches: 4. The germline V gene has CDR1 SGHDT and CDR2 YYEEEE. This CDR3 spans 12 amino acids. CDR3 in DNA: TGTGCCAGCAGCACGGGACTAGCGGTGCAGTACTTC. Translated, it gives CASSTGLAVQYF.

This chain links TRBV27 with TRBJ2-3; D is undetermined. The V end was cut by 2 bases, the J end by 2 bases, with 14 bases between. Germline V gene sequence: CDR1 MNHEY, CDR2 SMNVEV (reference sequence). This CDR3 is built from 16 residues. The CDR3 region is CASSLVSTMITDTQYF. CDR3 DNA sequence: TGTGCCAGCAGTTTAGTAAGCACCATGATCACAGATACGCAGTATTTT.

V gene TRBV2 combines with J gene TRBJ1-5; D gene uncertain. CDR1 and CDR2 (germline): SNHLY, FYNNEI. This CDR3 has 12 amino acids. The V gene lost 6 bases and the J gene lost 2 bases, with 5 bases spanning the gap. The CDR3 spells CASRAGNQPQHF. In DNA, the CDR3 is TGTGCCAGCAGGGCGGGCAATCAGCCCCAGCATTTT.

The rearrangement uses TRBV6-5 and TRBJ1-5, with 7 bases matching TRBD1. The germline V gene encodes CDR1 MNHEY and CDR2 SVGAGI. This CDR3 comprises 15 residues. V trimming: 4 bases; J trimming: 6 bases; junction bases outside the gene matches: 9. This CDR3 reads CASSWRQGGTQPQHF. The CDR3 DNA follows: TGTGCCAGCAGTTGGCGACAGGGCGGTACTCAGCCCCAGCATTTT.

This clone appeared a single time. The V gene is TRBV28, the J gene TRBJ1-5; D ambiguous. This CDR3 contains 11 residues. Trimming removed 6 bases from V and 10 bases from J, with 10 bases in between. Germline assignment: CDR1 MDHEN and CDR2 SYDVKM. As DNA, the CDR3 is TGTGCCAGCAGCTCCATTCTACCCCAGCATTTT. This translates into CASSSILPQHF.